By share of the sample, the clone carrying this T cell receptor (beta chain) is large. What it recognizes is unknown. Amplification of TCR beta used genomic DNA extracted from peripheral blood. This sample stems from a study of T cell repertoires in aging, cancer and after chemotherapy. Study summary: Donors were grouped into six age bands spanning 30 or younger through 70 or older. The study's findings and limits: Rebound thymic output was suggested by rising median generation probability during chemotherapy in each cancer cohort.

TRB rearrangements spanning V, D and J were amplified using mixed TRB-A/B primers. TCRdb called the multiplex PCR reads again in MiXCR, with one record for every CDR3 protein. The sample contains under 800 distinct CDR3 sequences, over 20% of which appear only once. The specimen was blood. The TCR originated in a human donor in good health.

CDR3 amino acids: CASKDTGELFF. The CDR3 DNA is TGTGCCAGCAAGGACACCGGGGAGCTGTTTTTT. This chain joins TRBV27 and TRBJ2-2; D is ambiguous. V shed 7 bases and J shed 3 bases, with 3 bases lying between them. The V gene's germline CDR1 is MNHEY and CDR2 SMNVEV (reference sequence). This CDR3 comprises 11 residues.